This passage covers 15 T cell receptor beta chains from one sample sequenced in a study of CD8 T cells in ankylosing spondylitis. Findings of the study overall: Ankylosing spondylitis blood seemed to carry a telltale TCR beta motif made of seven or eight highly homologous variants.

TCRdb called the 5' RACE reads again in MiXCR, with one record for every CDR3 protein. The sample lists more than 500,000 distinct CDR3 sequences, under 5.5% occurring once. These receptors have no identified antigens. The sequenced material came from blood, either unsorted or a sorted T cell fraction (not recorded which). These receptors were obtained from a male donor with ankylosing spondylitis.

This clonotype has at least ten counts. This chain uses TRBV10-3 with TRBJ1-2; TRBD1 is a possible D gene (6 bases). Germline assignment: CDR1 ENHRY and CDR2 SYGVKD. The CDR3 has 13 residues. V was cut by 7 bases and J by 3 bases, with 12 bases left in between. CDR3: CAITKGVDYGYTF. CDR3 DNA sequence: TGTGCCATCACGAAGGGGGTGGACTATGGCTACACCTTC.

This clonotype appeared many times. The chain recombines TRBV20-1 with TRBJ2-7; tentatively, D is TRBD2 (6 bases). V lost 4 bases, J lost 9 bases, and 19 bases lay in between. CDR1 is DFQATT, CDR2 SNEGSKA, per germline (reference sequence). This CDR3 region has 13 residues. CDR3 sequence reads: CSAKDGGAVGQYF. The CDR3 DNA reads TGCAGTGCTAAGGACGGCGGGGCCGTCGGGCAGTACTTC.

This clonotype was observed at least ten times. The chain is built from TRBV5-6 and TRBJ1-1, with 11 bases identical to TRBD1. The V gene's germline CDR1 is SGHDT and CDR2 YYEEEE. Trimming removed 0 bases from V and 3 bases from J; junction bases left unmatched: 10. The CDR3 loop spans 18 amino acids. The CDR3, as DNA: TGTGCCAGCAGCTTGGTCCTCGGACAGGGGGCGTGGGACACTGAAGCTTTCTTT. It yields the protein CASSLVLGQGAWDTEAFF.

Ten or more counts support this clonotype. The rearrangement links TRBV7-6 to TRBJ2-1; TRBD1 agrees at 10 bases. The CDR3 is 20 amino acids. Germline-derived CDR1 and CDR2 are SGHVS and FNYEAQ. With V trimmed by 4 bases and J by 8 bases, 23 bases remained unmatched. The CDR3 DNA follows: TGTGCCAGCAGCTCCCTAGGACAGGGGGTTAGCGGGGACCCCAGCGATGAGCAGTTCTTC. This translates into CASSSLGQGVSGDPSDEQFF.

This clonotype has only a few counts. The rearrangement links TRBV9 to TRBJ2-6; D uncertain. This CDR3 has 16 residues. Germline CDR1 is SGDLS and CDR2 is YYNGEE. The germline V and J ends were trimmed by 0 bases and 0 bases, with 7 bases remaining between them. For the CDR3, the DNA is TGTGCCAGCAGCGTAGTCCCAAACTCTGGGGCCAACGTCCTGACTTTC. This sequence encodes CASSVVPNSGANVLTF.

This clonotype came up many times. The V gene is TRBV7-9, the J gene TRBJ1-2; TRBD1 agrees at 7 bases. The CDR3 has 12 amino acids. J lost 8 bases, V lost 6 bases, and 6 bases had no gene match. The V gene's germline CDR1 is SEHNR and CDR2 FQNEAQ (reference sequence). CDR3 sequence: CASSPGGLGYTF. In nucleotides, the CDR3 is TGTGCCAGCAGTCCAGGGGGACTGGGCTACACCTTC. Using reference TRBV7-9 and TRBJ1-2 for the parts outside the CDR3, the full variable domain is DTGVSQNPRHKITKRGQNVTFRCDPISEHNRLYWYRQTLGQGPEFLTYFQNEAQLEKSRLLSDRFSAERPKGSFSTLEIQRTEQGDSAMYLCASSPGGLGYTFGSGTRLTVV.

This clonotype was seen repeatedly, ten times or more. CDR3 coding DNA: TGTGCCAGCAGCCCTATACAGGGGGGGTCACCCCTCCACTTT. It yields the protein CASSPIQGGSPLHF. The chain combines TRBV28 with TRBJ1-6, with TRBD1 matching 8 bases. This CDR3 has 14 residues. J gave up 10 bases and V 6 bases, and 8 bases lay outside the gene matches. Germline-derived CDR1 and CDR2 are MDHEN and SYDVKM. Full variable domain (outside the CDR3, taken from reference TRBV28 and TRBJ1-6): DVKVTQSSRYLVKRTGEKVFLECVQDMDHENMFWYRQDPGLGLRLIYFSYDVKMKEKGDIPEGYSVSREKKERFSLILESASTNQTSMYLCASSPIQGGSPLHFGNGTRLTVT.

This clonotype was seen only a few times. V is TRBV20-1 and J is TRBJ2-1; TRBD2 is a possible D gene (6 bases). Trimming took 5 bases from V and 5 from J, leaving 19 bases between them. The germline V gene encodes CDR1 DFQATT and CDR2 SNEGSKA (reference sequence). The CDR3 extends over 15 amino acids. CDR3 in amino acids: CSAPSGHLNNNEQFF. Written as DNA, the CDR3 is TGCAGTGCTCCGAGCGGGCATTTAAACAACAATGAGCAGTTCTTC.

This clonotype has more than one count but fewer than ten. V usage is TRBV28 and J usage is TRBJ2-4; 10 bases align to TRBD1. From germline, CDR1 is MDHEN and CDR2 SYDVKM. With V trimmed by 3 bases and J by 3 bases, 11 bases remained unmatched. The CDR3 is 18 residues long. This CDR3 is CASSFQRGTGVGKNIQYF. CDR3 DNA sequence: TGTGCCAGCAGTTTCCAGCGGGGGACAGGGGTAGGCAAAAACATTCAGTACTTC.

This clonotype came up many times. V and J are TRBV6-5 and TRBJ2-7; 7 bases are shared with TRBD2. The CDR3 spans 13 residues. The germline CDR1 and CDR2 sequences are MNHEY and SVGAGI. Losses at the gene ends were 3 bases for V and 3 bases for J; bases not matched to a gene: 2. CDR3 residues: CASSYGRVYEQYF. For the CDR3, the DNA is TGTGCCAGCAGTTATGGGAGGGTCTACGAGCAGTACTTC.

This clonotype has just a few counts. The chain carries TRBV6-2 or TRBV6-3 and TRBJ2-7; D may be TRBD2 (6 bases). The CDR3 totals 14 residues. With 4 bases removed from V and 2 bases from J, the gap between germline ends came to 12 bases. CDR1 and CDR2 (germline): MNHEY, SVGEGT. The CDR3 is CASSLAETTYEQYF. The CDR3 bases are TGTGCCAGCAGTTTAGCGGAGACAACCTACGAGCAGTACTTC.

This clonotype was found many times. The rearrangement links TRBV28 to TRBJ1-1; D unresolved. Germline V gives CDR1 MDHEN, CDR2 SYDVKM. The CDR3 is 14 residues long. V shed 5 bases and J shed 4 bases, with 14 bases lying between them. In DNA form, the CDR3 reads TGTGCCAGCAGTCCCGAATGGAAAATCACTGAAGCTTTCTTT. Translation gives CASSPEWKITEAFF.

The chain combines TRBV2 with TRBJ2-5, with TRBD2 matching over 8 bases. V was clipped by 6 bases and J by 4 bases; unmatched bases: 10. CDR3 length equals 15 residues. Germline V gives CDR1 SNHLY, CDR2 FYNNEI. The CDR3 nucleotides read TGTGCCAGCAGCCTCGAGGTAGCGGGGCGAGAGACCCAGTACTTC. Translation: CASSLEVAGRETQYF.

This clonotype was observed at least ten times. CDR3 sequence reads: CASSQSGDSPLHF. CDR3 nucleotide sequence: TGTGCCAGCAGCCAATCAGGGGATTCACCCCTCCACTTT. The chain links TRBV7-9 to TRBJ1-6; a possible D gene is TRBD1 (6 bases). Germline V CDR1 and CDR2: SEHNR, FQNEAQ (reference sequence). The V end was cut by 5 bases, the J end by 8 bases, with 10 bases between. The CDR3 consists of 13 residues. The full variable domain, completed using reference TRBV7-9 and TRBJ1-6, is DTGVSQNPRHKITKRGQNVTFRCDPISEHNRLYWYRQTLGQGPEFLTYFQNEAQLEKSRLLSDRFSAERPKGSFSTLEIQRTEQGDSAMYLCASSQSGDSPLHFGNGTRLTVT.

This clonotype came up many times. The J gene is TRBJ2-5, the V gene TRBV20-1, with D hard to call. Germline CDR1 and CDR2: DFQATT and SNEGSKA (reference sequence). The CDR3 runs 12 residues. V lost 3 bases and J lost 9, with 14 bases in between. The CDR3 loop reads CSARVQLGAQYF. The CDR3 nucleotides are TGCAGTGCTAGGGTACAGCTTGGGGCCCAGTACTTC.